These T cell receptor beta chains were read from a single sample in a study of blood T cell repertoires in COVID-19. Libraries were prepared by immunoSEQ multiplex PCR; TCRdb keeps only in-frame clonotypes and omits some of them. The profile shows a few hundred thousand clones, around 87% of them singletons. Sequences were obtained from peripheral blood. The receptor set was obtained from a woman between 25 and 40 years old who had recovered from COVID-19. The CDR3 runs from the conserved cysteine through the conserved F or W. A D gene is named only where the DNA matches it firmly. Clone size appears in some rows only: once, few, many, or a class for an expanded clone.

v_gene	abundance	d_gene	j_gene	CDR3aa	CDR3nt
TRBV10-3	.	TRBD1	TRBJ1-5	CAIRGQGDQPQHF	TGTGCCATCAGGGGACAGGGGGATCAGCCCCAGCATTTT
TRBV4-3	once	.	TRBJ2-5	CASSQLRRGGETQYF	TGCGCCAGCAGCCAACTCCGGAGGGGAGGAGAGACCCAGTACTTC
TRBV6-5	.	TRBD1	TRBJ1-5	CASSRGQGASQPQHF	TGTGCCAGCAGCAGAGGACAGGGGGCGAGTCAGCCCCAGCATTTT
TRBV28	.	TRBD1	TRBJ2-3	CASSGDSLAPTDTQYF	TGTGCCAGCAGCGGGGACAGCTTAGCCCCCACGGATACGCAGTATTTT
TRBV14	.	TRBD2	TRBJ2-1	CASSPVAGSYNEQFF	TGTGCCAGCAGCCCGGTAGCGGGCTCCTACAATGAGCAGTTCTTC
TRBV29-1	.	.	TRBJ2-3	CSVELILERTDTQYF	TGCAGCGTTGAATTAATCCTGGAGCGTACAGATACGCAGTATTTT
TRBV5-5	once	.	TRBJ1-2	CASSGTGYGYTF	TGTGCCAGCAGCGGTACGGGCTATGGCTACACCTTC
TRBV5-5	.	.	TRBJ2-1	CASSLEASGWGNEQFF	TGTGCCAGCAGCTTGGAGGCATCAGGGTGGGGAAATGAGCAGTTCTTC
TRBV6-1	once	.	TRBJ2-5	CASSEYSGGEETQYF	TGTGCCAGCAGTGAATATTCGGGCGGGGAAGAGACCCAGTACTTC
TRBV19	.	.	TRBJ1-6	CASSTRQSSYNSPLHF	TGTGCCAGTAGTACGAGACAGAGCTCCTATAATTCACCCCTCCACTTT